This T cell receptor (beta chain) derives from a study of blood T cell repertoires in COVID-19. Study summary: PBMCs, B-cell-depleted T cells, or T cells were the source of the cDNA or gDNA that made up the material.

This clone was seen more than once but under ten times. V gave up 7 bases and J gave up 3 bases; unmatched junction bases: 8. The germline V gene has CDR1 GTSNPN and CDR2 SVGIG (reference sequence). The CDR3 extends over 13 amino acids. How the authors handled the data: Reference gene primer amplification gave nucleated cell count estimates. Method: immunoSEQ multiplex PCR; TCRdb's copy keeps in-frame clones and lacks some. V and J calls and clone size are copied from that table; D and trimming were computed from the DNA. The top ten clones hold around 5.5% of a sample with approximately 220,000 clones, under 90% of them seen once.

The sample taken for sequencing was peripheral blood. The TCR was taken from a woman aged 60 to 75 who had recovered from COVID-19. The chain links TRBV30 to TRBJ1-2; 7 nucleotides match TRBD1. The CDR3: CAFDREEDYGYTF. DNA of the CDR3: TGTGCCTTTGACAGGGAGGAGGACTATGGCTACACCTTC.